This TCR beta chain emerged from a study of CD8 T cells in Susac syndrome. Study-wide background: Blood was drawn from patients with Susac syndrome. At that point, they were therapy-naive, on corticosteroids, or on intravenous immunoglobulin alone.

An amount of RNA that ranged from roughly 0.5 to 1 ug was reverse transcribed with random hexamers. TCRdb itself ran the immunoSEQ multiplex PCR reads through MiXCR, one entry per CDR3 protein. The sample lists more than 150,000 distinct CDR3 sequences; 90% to 97% were seen once. This clonotype occurred once. Susac syndrome patients met recently defined diagnostic criteria for definite or probable disease. Negative isolation was applied to CD8+ and CD4+ T cells, and FACS enrichment was applied to TEMRA cells. This clonotype originated in a human donor with Susac syndrome. Material for sequencing was CD4+ T cells from PBMCs.

This chain's CDR3 is CASLKPGESTDTQYF. CDR3 DNA: TGTGCTAGTCTTAAACCGGGGGAATCCACAGATACGCAGTATTTT. The chain carries TRBV12-5 and TRBJ2-3; possible D gene TRBD2, 6 bases. This CDR3 region has 15 residues. CDR1 LGHNT and CDR2 FRNRAP come from the germline V gene. Between the trimmed V and J ends, which lost 8 bases and 2 bases, there was a span of 17 bases.